This paragraph reports one T cell receptor (beta chain). This entry is derived from a study of long-term antiretroviral therapy in people with HIV. Trimming left V 1 base short and J 6 bases short, with 12 bases between. This CDR3 is built from 14 residues. From germline, CDR1 is MGHDK and CDR2 SYGVNS. At least two post-ART and at least one pre-ART PBMC sample were available for each donor. The immunoSEQ assay was v3.0, run at survey level. This table comes from immunoSEQ multiplex PCR, and its TCRdb copy is limited to in-frame clones, with some not included. The top ten clones hold approximately 13% of a sample with around 16,000 clones, around 73% of them seen once.

The clonotype originates from a middle-aged woman with HIV. Source: unsorted PBMCs, taken 3.1 to 3.3 years after starting antiretroviral therapy. V is TRBV25-1 and J is TRBJ1-2; unclear D gene. DNA of the CDR3: TGTGCCAGCAGTGAATGGAACCTAGACCATGGCTACACCTTC. This sequence encodes CASSEWNLDHGYTF.